One sample yielded the 14 T cell receptor beta chains listed below, sequenced in a study of blood T cell repertoires in COVID-19. The assay was immunoSEQ multiplex PCR, and TCRdb's table has in-frame clones only and misses some. The repertoire has around 100,000 clones, roughly 80% of them found once; the top ten carry about 5%. The sequenced material came from peripheral blood. Every receptor here comes from a man in his sixties with acute or convalescent COVID-19.

The gene calls are TRBV29-1 and TRBJ2-7; 8 bases align to TRBD1. Germline V CDR1 and CDR2: SQVTM, ANQGSEA. CDR3 size: 13 residues. V lost 6 bases and J lost 6; bases outside the gene matches: 10. The CDR3 DNA is TGCAGCGTGGCCGGGACAGGAACATCCGAGCAGTACTTC. Its protein product is CSVAGTGTSEQYF.

A few counts support this clone. The rearrangement joins TRBV2 to TRBJ2-3, with a weak D call TRBD2 (6 bases). The CDR3 totals 15 residues. V was cut by 7 bases and J by 1 base, with 15 bases left in between. Germline CDR1 is SNHLY and CDR2 is FYNNEI. CDR3 nucleotide sequence: TGTGCCAGCACCCCGGGACTCCTGGGCACAGATACGCAGTATTTT. Protein sequence: CASTPGLLGTDTQYF.

V and J are TRBV27 and TRBJ2-5, with 13 bases matching TRBD2. V shed 7 bases, J shed 1 base, and the junction held 9 bases outside the gene matches. The CDR3 sequence is 17 residues long. Germline V CDR1 and CDR2: MNHEY, SMNVEV (reference sequence). CDR3 nucleotide sequence: TGTGCCAGCACTAGAATAAGGACTAGCGGGGGCCAAGAGACCCAGTACTTC. Translation: CASTRIRTSGGQETQYF.

The rearrangement joins TRBV19 to TRBJ2-1; 13 bases align to TRBD2. The V and J ends lost 3 bases and 0 bases, in that order; junction bases with no gene match: 8. The germline V gene has CDR1 LNHDA and CDR2 SQIVND (reference sequence). There are 19 residues in the CDR3. In DNA form, the CDR3 reads TGTGCCAGTAGTATCGGACTAGCGGGGGTATTTAGCTCCTACAATGAGCAGTTCTTC. Amino acid sequence: CASSIGLAGVFSSYNEQFF.

The chain employs TRBV11-2 and TRBJ2-3; no definite D call. V gave up 1 base and J gave up 0 bases, with 8 bases separating them. Germline V gene sequence: CDR1 SGHAT, CDR2 FQNNGV. The CDR3 length is 15 residues. The CDR3 loop reads CASSLGTSSTDTQYF. CDR3 nucleotide sequence: TGTGCCAGCAGCTTAGGCACATCTAGCACAGATACGCAGTATTTT.

V usage is TRBV20-1 and J usage is TRBJ2-1; D might be TRBD2 (6 bases). Trimming removed 1 base at V and 12 bases at J, with 10 bases between. Germline V gene sequence: CDR1 DFQATT, CDR2 SNEGSKA (reference sequence). The CDR3 has 11 amino acids. As DNA, the CDR3 is TGCAGTGCTAGAGTGGGGACTCGGCAGTTCTTC. It encodes CSARVGTRQFF.

This sequence joins TRBV6-5 and TRBJ1-2; the match to TRBD1 covers 10 bases. Germline V gene data show CDR1 as MNHEY and CDR2 as SVGAGI. Unmatched junction bases numbered 9, after V lost 5 bases and J lost 6 bases. This CDR3 has 15 residues. CDR3 nucleotides: TGTGCCAGCAGTCGGACGACGACAGGGGGCCATGGCTACACCTTC. It is translated as CASSRTTTGGHGYTF.

The J gene is TRBJ2-1, the V gene TRBV5-1; D is uncertain. The CDR3 covers 13 residues. Trimming removed 0 bases from V and 6 bases from J, with 7 bases in between. Germline CDR1 is SGHRS and CDR2 is YFSETQ. CDR3 residues: CASSLVPGNEQFF. The CDR3 DNA reads as TGCGCCAGCAGCTTGGTCCCAGGCAATGAGCAGTTCTTC.

The V call is TRBV2, the J call TRBJ2-5; unclear D gene. This CDR3 is built from 12 residues. Trimming pared 7 bases from V and 3 bases from J, leaving 9 bases between. CDR1 and CDR2 from the germline V gene are SNHLY and FYNNEI. The CDR3 spells CASNTVKETQYF. In nucleotides, the CDR3 is TGTGCCAGCAATACAGTGAAAGAGACCCAGTACTTC.

The chain has TRBV28 and TRBJ1-6, with D perhaps TRBD1 (5 bases). V was pared by 1 base and J by 9 bases, with 13 bases between. Germline V gene data show CDR1 as MDHEN and CDR2 as SYDVKM. The CDR3 extends over 15 amino acids. The CDR3 bases are TGTGCCAGCAGTTTATACGCCCCGACAGTTTCACCCCTCCACTTT. It is translated as CASSLYAPTVSPLHF.

This chain uses TRBV5-6 with TRBJ1-2; 7 positions agree with TRBD1. The CDR3 has 14 amino acids. From germline, CDR1 is SGHDT and CDR2 YYEEEE. V was pared by 5 bases and J by 4 bases, with 8 bases of the junction left unmatched. This CDR3 reads CASSSTGEAYGYTF. The CDR3 nucleotides are TGTGCCAGCAGTTCCACAGGGGAGGCCTATGGCTACACCTTC.

The chain combines TRBV18 with TRBJ1-5, with 8 bases aligning to TRBD1. Trimming cost V 2 bases and J 0 bases; bases outside gene matches: 9. CDR3 length: 18 amino acids. Germline V gene lookup returns CDR1 KGHSH and CDR2 LQKENI. The CDR3 loop reads CASSPSPVQGGSNQPQHF. The DNA of the CDR3 is TGTGCCAGCTCACCAAGCCCGGTACAGGGGGGTAGCAATCAGCCCCAGCATTTT.

This rearrangement joins TRBV4-2 to TRBJ1-2, with 7 bases aligning to TRBD1. The CDR3 runs to 12 residues. Looked up from germline, CDR1 is LGHNA and CDR2 is YNFKEQ. Trimming at V came to 4 bases and at J to 7 bases, leaving 3 bases not matched to a gene. The CDR3 loop reads CASSPGTVGYTF. The CDR3 DNA sequence: TGTGCCAGCAGCCCGGGGACAGTTGGCTACACCTTC.

The V and J genes are TRBV7-2 and TRBJ1-5; 10 bases are shared with TRBD1. The length of the CDR3 is 16 residues. With 0 bases clipped from V and 2 bases from J, the junction kept 1 base outside the gene matches. The germline V gene has CDR1 SGHTA and CDR2 FQGNSA. The DNA of the CDR3 is TGTGCCAGCAGCTTAGCAGGGACAGGGGGCAATCAGCCCCAGCATTTT. Translated: CASSLAGTGGNQPQHF.